The source of this T cell receptor (beta chain) is a study of blood T cell repertoires in COVID-19. Germline V lookup: CDR1 GTSNPN, CDR2 SVGIG (reference sequence). CDR3 length equals 15 residues. V shed 7 bases and J shed 0 bases, with 16 bases lying between them. Assay: immunoSEQ multiplex PCR; the TCRdb copy retains only in-frame clones and omits some. The sample has about 59,000 clones; roughly 86% are singletons. The TCR was taken from a man aged 55 to 70 with active or convalescent COVID-19. This rearrangement joins TRBV30 to TRBJ2-1, with a weak D call TRBD2 (5 bases). The sequenced material came from peripheral blood. CDR3 DNA sequence: TGTGCCTCCAGGTCAGCGGTCAGCTCCTACAATGAGCAGTTCTTC. Protein: CASRSAVSSYNEQFF.